This T cell receptor beta chain was found in a study of blood T cell repertoires in COVID-19. Study context: From the United States, Italy and Spain came samples of acute and convalescent COVID-19. Sources were T cells, B-cell-depleted T cells, or PBMCs; the material itself was cDNA or gDNA.

Per the original methods: Amplification from reference gene primers served as the basis for estimated nucleated cell counts. Sequenced by immunoSEQ multiplex PCR; TCRdb stores in-frame clones only, minus some. The V and J calls and the clone size are those of that table, but D and trimming were determined from the DNA. The sample gives around 59,000 clones, about 72% of which show up once; roughly an eighth is in the top ten. CDR1 and CDR2 (germline): MNHEY, SVGAGI. This CDR3 contains 13 residues. V was clipped by 8 bases and J by 0 bases, with 7 bases between them. The J gene is TRBJ1-4, the V gene TRBV6-5; D gene ambiguous. The sequence derives from a man older than 75 with acute or convalescent COVID-19. Sequencing was performed on peripheral blood. This CDR3 is CASGGATNEKLFF. DNA of the CDR3: TGTGCCAGCGGAGGCGCAACTAATGAAAAACTGTTTTTT.